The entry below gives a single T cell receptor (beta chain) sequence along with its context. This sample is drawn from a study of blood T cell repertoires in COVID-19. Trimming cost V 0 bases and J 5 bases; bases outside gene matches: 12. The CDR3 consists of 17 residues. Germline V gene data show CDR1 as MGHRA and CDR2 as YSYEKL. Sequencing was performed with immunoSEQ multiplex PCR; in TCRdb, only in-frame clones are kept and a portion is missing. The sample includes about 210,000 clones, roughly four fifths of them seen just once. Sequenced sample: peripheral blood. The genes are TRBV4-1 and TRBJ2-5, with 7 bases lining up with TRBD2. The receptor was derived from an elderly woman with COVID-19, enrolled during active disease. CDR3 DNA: TGCGCCAGCAGCCAAGATTACGGGGGAGGGCCGGGGGAGACCCAGTACTTC. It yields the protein CASSQDYGGGPGETQYF.